This T cell receptor (beta chain) came from a study of T cell repertoires in cytomegalovirus infection. Study in general: Recently identified HLA-C-restricted CMV epitopes were among the peptides used.

Whole-study results and caveats: Dominating the ex vivo response were TCR beta clonotypes that were CMV-specific and HLA-C-restricted.

About this clonotype itself: Its antigen is not identified.

TCRdb fed the reads into MiXCR, producing one record per CDR3 protein. The table has about 920,000 distinct CDR3 sequences, about a third seen once. Germline V lookup: CDR1 SGHKS, CDR2 YYEKEE (reference sequence). V lost 4 bases to trimming and J lost 4 bases, with 12 bases between them. The CDR3 is 15 residues long. This sequence joins TRBV5-5 and TRBJ1-6; TRBD1 is a possible D gene (5 bases). This TCR came from a human donor in good health (CMV status not recorded). Some clones in this sample may be carry-over from other donors' samples. The sample in question was cultured CD8+ T cells from PBMCs, obtained from culture after CMV antigen stimulation. The CDR3 nucleotides read TGTGCCAGCAGCCGGGACTGGGATTATAATTCACCCCTCCACTTT. Its protein product is CASSRDWDYNSPLHF.